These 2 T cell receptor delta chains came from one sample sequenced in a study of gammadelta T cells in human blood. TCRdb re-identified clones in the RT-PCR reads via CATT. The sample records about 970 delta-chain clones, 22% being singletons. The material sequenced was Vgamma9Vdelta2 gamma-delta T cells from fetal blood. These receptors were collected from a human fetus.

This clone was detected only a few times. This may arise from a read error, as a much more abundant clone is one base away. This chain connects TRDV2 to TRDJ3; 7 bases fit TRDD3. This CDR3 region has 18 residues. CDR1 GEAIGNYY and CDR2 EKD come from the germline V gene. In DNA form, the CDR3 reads TGTGCCTATGACACCTGGGGGCCGAGCTCCTGGGACACCCGACAGATGTTTTTC. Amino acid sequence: CAYDTWGPSSWDTRQMFF.

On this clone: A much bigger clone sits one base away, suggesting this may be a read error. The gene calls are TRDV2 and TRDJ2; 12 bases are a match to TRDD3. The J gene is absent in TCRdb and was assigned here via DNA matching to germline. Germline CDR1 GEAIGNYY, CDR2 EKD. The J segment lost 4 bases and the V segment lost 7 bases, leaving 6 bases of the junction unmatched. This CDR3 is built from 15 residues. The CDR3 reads CAWDVLGDTTAQLFF. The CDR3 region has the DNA TGTGCCTGGGACGTACTGGGGGATACGACAGCACAACTCTTCTTT.